Each of the 21 T cell receptor beta chains below was sequenced from the same sample in a study of blood T cell repertoires in COVID-19. Some clones are missing from TCRdb's copy, which holds only in-frame ones; the method was immunoSEQ multiplex PCR. This table has nearly 100,000 clones, approximately 86% appearing once. What was sequenced was peripheral blood. These receptors were collected from a man at least 80 years old with acute or convalescent COVID-19.

This sequence joins TRBV24-1 and TRBJ2-1; the match to TRBD2 covers 12 bases. Germline assignment: CDR1 KGHDR and CDR2 SFDVKD. V trimming: 7 bases; J trimming: 7 bases; junction bases outside the gene matches: 1. The CDR3 loop spans 13 amino acids. The CDR3 loop is CATRTSGSNEQFF. For the CDR3, the DNA is TGTGCCACCAGGACTAGCGGGAGTAATGAGCAGTTCTTC.

This clone was seen only a few times. The chain employs TRBV7-6 and TRBJ2-1; 8 positions match TRBD2. V lost 3 bases to trimming and J lost 8 bases; unmatched junction nucleotides: 15. There are 17 residues in the CDR3. The germline V gene encodes CDR1 SGHVS and CDR2 FNYEAQ. CDR3 in DNA: TGTGCCAGCAGCTTCCGATTAGCGGGGTCCATTGGCGATGAGCAGTTCTTC. Its protein product is CASSFRLAGSIGDEQFF.

CDR3 sequence (DNA): TGTGCCAGCAGCTCCAACAGGCCCGATTACGAGCAGTACTTC. It translates to CASSSNRPDYEQYF. The chain joins TRBV7-9 to TRBJ2-7, with D tentatively TRBD1 (5 bases). The germline gives CDR1 SEHNR, CDR2 FQNEAQ (reference sequence). Trimming pared 4 bases from V and 4 bases from J, leaving 14 bases between. The CDR3 totals 14 residues.

V usage is TRBV3-1 (or the pseudogene TRBV3-2) and J usage is TRBJ2-7, with a weak D call TRBD2 (5 bases). CDR3 length: 15 residues. Trimming took off 4 bases at V and 2 bases at J, with 15 bases between the two ends. Looked up from germline, CDR1 is LGHDT and CDR2 is YNNKEL (reference sequence). DNA of the CDR3: TGTGCCAGCAGCCCGGACTCGGGTCCCACCTACGAGCAGTACTTC. Translation gives CASSPDSGPTYEQYF.

V gene TRBV27 combines with J gene TRBJ2-1, with 10 bases fitting TRBD2. V was clipped by 6 bases and J by 7 bases; unmatched bases: 24. Germline assignment: CDR1 MNHEY and CDR2 SMNVEV (reference sequence). The CDR3 sequence is 20 residues long. The CDR3 sequence is CASSPESTSGLLSGGNEQFF. CDR3 DNA: TGTGCCAGCAGCCCCGAATCGACTAGCGGGCTCCTATCAGGGGGGAATGAGCAGTTCTTC.

The V and J genes are TRBV5-4 and TRBJ1-5; TRBD1 matches 7 bases. Trimming cost V 4 bases and J 5 bases; bases outside gene matches: 6. Germline V CDR1 and CDR2: SGHNT, YYREEE (reference sequence). There are 14 residues in the CDR3. This chain's CDR3 is CASSQQGYDQPQHF. For the CDR3, the DNA is TGTGCCAGCAGCCAACAGGGGTACGATCAGCCCCAGCATTTT. The full variable domain, completed using reference TRBV5-4 and TRBJ1-5, is ETGVTQSPTHLIKTRGQQVTLRCSSQSGHNTVSWYQQALGQGPQFIFQYYREEENGRGNFPPRFSGLQFPNYSSELNVNALELDDSALYLCASSQQGYDQPQHFGDGTRLSIL.

The chain links TRBV25-1 to TRBJ1-5; TRBD1 agrees at 9 bases. CDR3 length: 15 residues. Per the germline V gene, CDR1 is MGHDK and CDR2 is SYGVNS. V was clipped by 4 bases and J by 2 bases; unmatched bases: 3. CDR3 loop: CASSGGQGGNQPQHF. In DNA, the CDR3 is TGTGCCAGCAGTGGGGGACAGGGCGGCAATCAGCCCCAGCATTTT.

V gene TRBV5-1 combines with J gene TRBJ2-7; possible D gene TRBD2, 6 bases. Trimming shortened V by 0 bases and J by 0 bases, and 13 bases separated the two germline ends. The CDR3 sequence is 16 residues long. Germline V gives CDR1 SGHRS, CDR2 YFSETQ. In DNA form, the CDR3 reads TGCGCCAGCAGCTTGGTGGGAGGCCCACTCTCCTACGAGCAGTACTTC. It encodes CASSLVGGPLSYEQYF.

For this clone: Within the sample, other DNA sequences also encode this same CDR3. This chain links TRBV4-1 with TRBJ2-7, with D perhaps matching TRBD1 (6 bases). Germline values: CDR1 MGHRA, CDR2 YSYEKL. The CDR3 is 14 amino acids. V lost 0 bases and J lost 7, with 13 bases in between. This chain's CDR3 is CASSQDLRGWEQYF. The DNA of the CDR3 is TGCGCCAGCAGCCAAGATCTGAGGGGGTGGGAGCAGTACTTC.

This clone came up once. It is unclear where the CDR3 begins or ends on the DNA, so no DNA is shown, and the CDR3 is as TCRdb lists it. This CDR3 is CASSFLAAEAFF. This rearrangement joins TRBV28 to TRBJ1-1; TRBD1 is the table's D call, not checked against the DNA. From its first to its last residue, the CDR3 has 12 amino acids. The V gene's germline CDR1 is MDHEN and CDR2 SYDVKM.

This rearrangement joins TRBV6-5 to TRBJ2-7; 7 bases match TRBD2. After removal of 0 bases from V and 6 bases from J, the junction contained 8 bases not matched to a gene. Germline loops: CDR1 MNHEY, CDR2 SVGAGI. This CDR3 is built from 15 residues. Here the CDR3 reads CASSYSAAGEFEQYF. The DNA for the CDR3 is TGTGCCAGCAGTTACTCGGCGGCGGGGGAGTTCGAGCAGTACTTC.

The V call is TRBV6-1, the J call TRBJ2-1, with D possibly matching TRBD1 (5 bases). CDR3 length: 17 amino acids. V was pared by 2 bases and J by 2 bases, with 16 bases between. CDR1 and CDR2 (germline): MNHNS, SASEGT. CDR3 sequence (DNA): TGTGCCAGCAGTGAATCCATAGGGGCCTCCCCCTACAATGAGCAGTTCTTC. Protein: CASSESIGASPYNEQFF.

The rearrangement uses TRBV7-8 and TRBJ2-1, with 9 bases lining up with TRBD1. Germline CDR1 and CDR2: SGHVS and FQNEAQ. V lost 4 bases to trimming and J lost 8 bases; unmatched junction nucleotides: 6. This CDR3 comprises 14 residues. The CDR3 protein is CASSSGQGVYEQFF. The CDR3 bases are TGTGCCAGCAGCTCGGGACAGGGTGTCTATGAGCAGTTCTTC.

The rearrangement joins TRBV2 to TRBJ2-2; TRBD2 is a possible D gene (5 bases). The germline V gene has CDR1 SNHLY and CDR2 FYNNEI. Trimming took off 2 bases at V and 7 bases at J, with 8 bases between the two ends. This CDR3 has 13 amino acids. The DNA of the CDR3 is TGTGCCAGCAGTGAAAGAGGGAGCGGGGAGCTGTTTTTT. Translated, it gives CASSERGSGELFF. The full variable domain, its missing parts supplied by reference TRBV2 and TRBJ2-2, is EPEVTQTPSHQVTQMGQEVILRCVPISNHLYFYWYRQILGQKVEFLVSFYNNEISEKSEIFDDQFSVERPDGSNFTLKIRSTKLEDSAMYFCASSERGSGELFFGEGSRLTVL.

V is TRBV5-1 and J is TRBJ2-1, with 7 bases aligning to TRBD2. The length of the CDR3 is 15 residues. CDR1 and CDR2 (germline): SGHRS, YFSETQ. Trimming removed 6 bases from V and 5 bases from J; junction bases left unmatched: 11. The CDR3 region is CASNLATGLNNEQFF. The CDR3 coding sequence is TGCGCCAGCAACCTAGCTACGGGACTAAACAATGAGCAGTTCTTC.

J is TRBJ2-5 and V is TRBV19, with a weak D call TRBD1 (8 bases). CDR3 length: 14 amino acids. Trimming pared 4 bases from V and 4 bases from J, leaving 13 bases between. Germline CDR1 and CDR2: LNHDA and SQIVND (reference sequence). This CDR3 is CASSNRGGVETQYF. CDR3 coding DNA: TGTGCCAGTAGTAACAGGGGGGGAGTAGAGACCCAGTACTTC.

V gene TRBV28 combines with J gene TRBJ2-2; weak D call: TRBD2 (6 bases). Trimming took off 7 bases at V and 5 bases at J, with 8 bases between the two ends. The CDR3 sequence is 12 residues long. Germline-derived CDR1 and CDR2 are MDHEN and SYDVKM. The CDR3: CASMRGTGELFF. For the CDR3, the DNA is TGTGCCAGCATGCGGGGTACCGGGGAGCTGTTTTTT.

The chain links TRBV15 to TRBJ1-4; a weak D match, TRBD1 (5 bases). The V end was cut by 0 bases, the J end by 6 bases, with 14 bases between. Germline V lookup: CDR1 LNHNV, CDR2 YYDKDF (reference sequence). This CDR3 has 16 amino acids. The CDR3 DNA follows: TGTGCCACCAGCAGAGATCGTGGGGCGGTATATGAAAAACTGTTTTTT. It encodes CATSRDRGAVYEKLFF.

This chain joins TRBV7-8 and TRBJ2-1, with a possible D match to TRBD1 (6 bases). The CDR3 spans 14 residues. Germline CDR1 is SGHVS and CDR2 is FQNEAQ. Deletions cut 5 bases from V and 4 bases from J, with 12 bases between. CDR3: CASSLTDSYNEQFF. The CDR3 region has the DNA TGTGCCAGCAGCCTAACGGACAGTTACAATGAGCAGTTCTTC.

The rearrangement links TRBV18 to TRBJ1-2, with 8 bases lining up with TRBD1. CDR1 and CDR2 (germline): KGHSH, LQKENI. The CDR3 is 16 residues long. The V and J ends lost 0 bases and 4 bases, in that order; junction bases with no gene match: 7. The CDR3 DNA follows: TGTGCCAGCTCACCACCTGGGACAGGAGTAATCTATGGCTACACCTTC. Protein product: CASSPPGTGVIYGYTF.

This chain joins TRBV11-2 and TRBJ2-3; tentatively, D is TRBD1 (6 bases). The CDR3 has 16 residues. Trimming removed 4 bases from V and 0 bases from J, with 14 bases in between. Germline V gives CDR1 SGHAT, CDR2 FQNNGV. The CDR3 sequence is CASSSLARGSTDTQYF. In nucleotides, the CDR3 is TGTGCCAGCAGCTCGTTAGCTAGGGGGAGCACAGATACGCAGTATTTT. The whole variable domain, remainder taken from reference TRBV11-2 and TRBJ2-3, is EAGVAQSPRYKIIEKRQSVAFWCNPISGHATLYWYQQILGQGPKLLIQFQNNGVVDDSQLPKDRFSAERLKGVDSTLKIQPAKLEDSAVYLCASSSLARGSTDTQYFGPGTRLTVL.